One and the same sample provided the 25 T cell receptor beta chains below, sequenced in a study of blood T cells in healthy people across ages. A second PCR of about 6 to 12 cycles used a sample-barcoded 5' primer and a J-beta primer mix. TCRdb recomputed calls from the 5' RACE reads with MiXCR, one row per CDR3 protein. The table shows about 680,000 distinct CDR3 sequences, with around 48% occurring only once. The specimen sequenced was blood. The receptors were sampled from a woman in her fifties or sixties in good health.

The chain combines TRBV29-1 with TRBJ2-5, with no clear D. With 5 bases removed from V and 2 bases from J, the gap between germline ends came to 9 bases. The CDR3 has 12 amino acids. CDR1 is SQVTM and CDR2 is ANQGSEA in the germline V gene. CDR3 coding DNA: TGCAGCGTTTCGGTTTCACAAGAGACCCAGTACTTC. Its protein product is CSVSVSQETQYF.

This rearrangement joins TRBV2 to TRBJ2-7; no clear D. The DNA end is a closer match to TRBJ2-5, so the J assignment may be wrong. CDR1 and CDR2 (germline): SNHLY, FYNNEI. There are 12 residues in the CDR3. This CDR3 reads CASKLVAETQYF. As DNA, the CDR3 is TGTGCCAGCAAGCTAGTGGCAGAGACCCAGTACTTC.

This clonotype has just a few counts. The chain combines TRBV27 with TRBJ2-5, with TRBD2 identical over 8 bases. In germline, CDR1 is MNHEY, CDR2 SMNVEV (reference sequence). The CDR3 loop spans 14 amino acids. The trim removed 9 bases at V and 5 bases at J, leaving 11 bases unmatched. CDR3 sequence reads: CASKPGLGSETQYF. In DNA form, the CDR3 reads TGTGCCAGTAAGCCGGGACTAGGGTCGGAGACCCAGTACTTC.

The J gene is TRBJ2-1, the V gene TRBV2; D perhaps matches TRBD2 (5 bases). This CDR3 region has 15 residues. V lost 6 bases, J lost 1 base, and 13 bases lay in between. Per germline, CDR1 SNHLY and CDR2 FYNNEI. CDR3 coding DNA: TGTGCCAGCAGAGAGAGGGCCGCTTCCTACAATGAGCAGTTCTTC. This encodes CASRERAASYNEQFF. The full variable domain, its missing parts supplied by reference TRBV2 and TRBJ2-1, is EPEVTQTPSHQVTQMGQEVILRCVPISNHLYFYWYRQILGQKVEFLVSFYNNEISEKSEIFDDQFSVERPDGSNFTLKIRSTKLEDSAMYFCASRERAASYNEQFFGPGTRLTVL.

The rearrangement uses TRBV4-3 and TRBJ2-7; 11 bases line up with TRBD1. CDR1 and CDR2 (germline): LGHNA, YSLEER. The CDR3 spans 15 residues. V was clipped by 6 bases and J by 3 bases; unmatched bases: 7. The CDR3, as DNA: TGCGCCAGCAGGTACTCCGGGACAGGGGGCTACGAGCAGTACTTC. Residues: CASRYSGTGGYEQYF.

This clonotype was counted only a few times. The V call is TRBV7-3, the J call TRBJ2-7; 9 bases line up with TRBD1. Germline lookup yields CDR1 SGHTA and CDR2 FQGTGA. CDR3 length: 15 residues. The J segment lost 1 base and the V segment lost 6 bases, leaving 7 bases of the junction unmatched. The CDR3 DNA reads TGTGCCAGCAGTCCCCAGGGACAGGGATCCTACGAGCAGTACTTC. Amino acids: CASSPQGQGSYEQYF.

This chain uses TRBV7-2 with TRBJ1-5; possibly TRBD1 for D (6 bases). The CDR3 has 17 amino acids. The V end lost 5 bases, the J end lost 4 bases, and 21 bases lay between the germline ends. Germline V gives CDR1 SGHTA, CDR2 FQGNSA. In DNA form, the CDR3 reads TGTGCCAGCAGCGCCCAATCCGGGACGCAGGGGAATCAGCCCCAGCATTTT. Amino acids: CASSAQSGTQGNQPQHF.

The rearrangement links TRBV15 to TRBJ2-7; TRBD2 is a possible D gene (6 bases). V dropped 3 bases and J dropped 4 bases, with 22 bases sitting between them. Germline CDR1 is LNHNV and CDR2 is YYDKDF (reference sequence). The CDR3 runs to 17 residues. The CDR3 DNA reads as TGTGCCACCAGCAGGGTCATCAGAGTAGCGGAGTCATACGAGCAGTACTTC. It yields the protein CATSRVIRVAESYEQYF.

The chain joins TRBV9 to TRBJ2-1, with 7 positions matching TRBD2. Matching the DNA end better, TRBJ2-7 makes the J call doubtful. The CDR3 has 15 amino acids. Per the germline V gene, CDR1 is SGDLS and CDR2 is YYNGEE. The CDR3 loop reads CASSPGDGRSYEQYF. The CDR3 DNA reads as TGTGCCAGCAGCCCTGGGGACGGGAGGTCCTACGAGCAGTACTTC.

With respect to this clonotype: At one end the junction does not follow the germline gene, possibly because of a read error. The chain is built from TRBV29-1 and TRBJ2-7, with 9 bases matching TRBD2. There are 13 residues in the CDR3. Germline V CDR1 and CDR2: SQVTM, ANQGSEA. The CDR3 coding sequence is TGCAGCGTTAAAGAAGCGGGAGGAGACGAGCAGTACTTC. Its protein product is CSVKEAGGDEQYF.

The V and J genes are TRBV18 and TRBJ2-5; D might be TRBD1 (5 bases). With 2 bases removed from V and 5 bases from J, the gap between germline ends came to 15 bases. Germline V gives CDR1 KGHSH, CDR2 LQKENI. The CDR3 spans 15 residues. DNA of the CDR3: TGTGCCAGCTCACCAAGAGTCTTGACAGATGAGACCCAGTACTTC. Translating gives CASSPRVLTDETQYF.

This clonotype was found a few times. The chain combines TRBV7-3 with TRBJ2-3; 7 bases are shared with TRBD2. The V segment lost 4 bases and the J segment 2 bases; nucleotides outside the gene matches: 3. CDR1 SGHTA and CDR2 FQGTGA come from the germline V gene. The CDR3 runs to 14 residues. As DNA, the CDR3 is TGTGCCAGCAGCTCTGGGACTATCACAGATACGCAGTATTTT. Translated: CASSSGTITDTQYF.

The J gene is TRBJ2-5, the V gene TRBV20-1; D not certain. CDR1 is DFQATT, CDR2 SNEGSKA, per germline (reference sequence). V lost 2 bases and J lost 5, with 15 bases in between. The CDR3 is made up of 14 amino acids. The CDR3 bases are TGCAGTGCTAGACGGAACGGCCCCCGGGAGACCCAGTACTTC. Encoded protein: CSARRNGPRETQYF.

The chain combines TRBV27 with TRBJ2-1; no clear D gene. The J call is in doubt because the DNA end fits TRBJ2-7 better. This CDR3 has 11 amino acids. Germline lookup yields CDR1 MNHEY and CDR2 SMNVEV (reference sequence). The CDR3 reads CASSSRHEQYF. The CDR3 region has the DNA TGTGCCAGCAGTTCCAGGCATGAGCAGTACTTC.

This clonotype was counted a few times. This CDR3 reads CASSASLGEQYF. CDR3 in DNA: TGCGCCAGCAGCGCTAGTTTGGGGGAGCAGTACTTC. This sequence joins TRBV5-1 and TRBJ2-7; D unresolved. In germline, CDR1 is SGHRS, CDR2 YFSETQ. V lost 4 bases, J lost 7 bases, and 12 bases lay in between. The CDR3 is 12 residues long. Full variable domain (missing parts from reference TRBV5-1 and TRBJ2-7): KAGVTQTPRYLIKTRGQQVTLSCSPISGHRSVSWYQQTPGQGLQFLFEYFSETQRNKGNFPGRFSGRQFSNSRSEMNVSTLELGDSALYLCASSASLGEQYFGPGTRLTVT.

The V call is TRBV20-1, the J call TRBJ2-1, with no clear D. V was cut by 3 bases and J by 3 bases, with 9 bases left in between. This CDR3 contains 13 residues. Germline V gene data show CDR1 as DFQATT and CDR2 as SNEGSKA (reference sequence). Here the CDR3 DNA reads TGCAGTGCTAGGGTACGACGCTACAATGAGCAGTTCTTC. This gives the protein CSARVRRYNEQFF.

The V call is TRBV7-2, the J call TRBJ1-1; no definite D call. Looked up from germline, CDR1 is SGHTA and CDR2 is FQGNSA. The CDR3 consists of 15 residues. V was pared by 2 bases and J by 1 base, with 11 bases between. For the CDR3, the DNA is TGTGCCAGCAGCTTATCCGGCGGAAAGAACACTGAAGCTTTCTTT. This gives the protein CASSLSGGKNTEAFF.

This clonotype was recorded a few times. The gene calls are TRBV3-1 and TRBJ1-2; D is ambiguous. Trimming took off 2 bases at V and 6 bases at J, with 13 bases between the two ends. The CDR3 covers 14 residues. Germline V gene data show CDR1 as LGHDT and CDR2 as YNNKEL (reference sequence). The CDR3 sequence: CASSQRHTADGYTF. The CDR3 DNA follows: TGTGCCAGCAGCCAACGGCACACCGCCGATGGCTACACCTTC. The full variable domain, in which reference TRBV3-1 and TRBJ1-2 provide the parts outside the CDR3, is DTAVSQTPKYLVTQMGNDKSIKCEQNLGHDTMYWYKQDSKKFLKIMFSYNNKELIINETVPNRFSPKSPDKAHLNLHINSLELGDSAVYFCASSQRHTADGYTFGSGTRLTVV.

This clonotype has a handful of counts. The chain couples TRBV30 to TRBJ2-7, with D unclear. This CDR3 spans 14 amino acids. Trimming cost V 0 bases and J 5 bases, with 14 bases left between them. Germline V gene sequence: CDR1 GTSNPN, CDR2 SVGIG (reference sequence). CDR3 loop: CAWSVKGHKDEQYF. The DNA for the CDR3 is TGTGCCTGGAGTGTAAAGGGTCATAAGGACGAGCAGTACTTC.

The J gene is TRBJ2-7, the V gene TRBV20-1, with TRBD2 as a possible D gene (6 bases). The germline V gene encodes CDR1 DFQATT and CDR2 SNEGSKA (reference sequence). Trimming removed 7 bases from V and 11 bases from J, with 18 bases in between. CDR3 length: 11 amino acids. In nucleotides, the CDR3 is TGCAGTGGTTTGGCAGGGAGGTTCGAGTACTTC. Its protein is CSGLAGRFEYF.

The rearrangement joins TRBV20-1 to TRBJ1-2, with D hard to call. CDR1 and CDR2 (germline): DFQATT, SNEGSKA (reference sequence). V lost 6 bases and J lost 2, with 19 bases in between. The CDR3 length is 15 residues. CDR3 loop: CSAPEAEVKNYGYTF. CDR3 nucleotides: TGCAGTGCCCCGGAGGCGGAAGTGAAAAACTATGGCTACACCTTC.

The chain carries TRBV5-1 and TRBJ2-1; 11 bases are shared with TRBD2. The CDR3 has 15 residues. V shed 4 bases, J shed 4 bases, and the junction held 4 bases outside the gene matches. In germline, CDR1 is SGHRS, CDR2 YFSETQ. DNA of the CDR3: TGCGCCAGCAGCGCTACTAGCGGGGGTTACAATGAGCAGTTCTTC. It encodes CASSATSGGYNEQFF.

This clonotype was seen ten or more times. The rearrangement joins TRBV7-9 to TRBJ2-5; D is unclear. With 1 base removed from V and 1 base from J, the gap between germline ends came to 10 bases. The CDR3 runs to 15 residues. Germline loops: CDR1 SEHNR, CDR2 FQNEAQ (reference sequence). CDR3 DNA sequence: TGTGCCAGCAGCTTAGGTGGGCCAGCCCAAGAGACCCAGTACTTC. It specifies CASSLGGPAQETQYF.

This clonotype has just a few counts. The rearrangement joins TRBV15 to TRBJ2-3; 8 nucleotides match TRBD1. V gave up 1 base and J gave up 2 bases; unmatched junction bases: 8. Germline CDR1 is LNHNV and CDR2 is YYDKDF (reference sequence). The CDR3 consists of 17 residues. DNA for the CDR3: TGTGCCACCAGCAGAGTCACCGGGACAGGACTCACAGATACGCAGTATTTT. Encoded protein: CATSRVTGTGLTDTQYF.

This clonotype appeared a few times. CDR3 DNA sequence: TGTGCCATCAGTGAGTCAGGAAAGACAGGGAAGCCCTATGGCTACACCTTC. Its protein product is CAISESGKTGKPYGYTF. The V call is TRBV10-3, the J call TRBJ1-2; TRBD1 matches 7 bases. There are 17 residues in the CDR3. The junction had 11 bases not matched to a gene; V was cut back by 0 bases and J by 4 bases. Germline CDR1 reads ENHRY; CDR2 reads SYGVKD.